These 3 T cell receptor beta chains originate from one sample sequenced in a study of blood T cell repertoires in COVID-19. Profiling relied on immunoSEQ multiplex PCR, and the TCRdb table lists in-frame clones only, not all of them. The sample carries 6,000 to 8,000 clones, more than 80% recorded once. Sample: peripheral blood. All receptors come from a human donor in a cohort sampled during active COVID-19.

This chain links TRBV4-3 with TRBJ1-2, with 8 bases aligning to TRBD1. The CDR3 has 15 residues. The V and J ends lost 0 bases and 2 bases, in that order; junction bases with no gene match: 2. CDR1 is LGHNA and CDR2 is YSLEER in the germline V gene. Written as DNA, the CDR3 is TGCGCCAGCAGCCAAGACAGGGGGCGCAACTATGGCTACACCTTC. It is translated as CASSQDRGRNYGYTF.

This clone qualifies as large. This chain's CDR3 is CASSLAGAREEKLFF. The CDR3 DNA follows: TGTGCCAGCAGCTTAGCGGGGGCGAGAGAGGAAAAACTGTTTTTT. J is TRBJ1-4 and V is TRBV7-9; D possibly corresponds to TRBD1 (6 bases). The V gene lost 0 bases and the J gene lost 8 bases, with 13 bases spanning the gap. This CDR3 comprises 15 residues. Germline values: CDR1 SEHNR, CDR2 FQNEAQ (reference sequence). The full variable domain, rest sourced from reference TRBV7-9 and TRBJ1-4, is DTGVSQNPRHKITKRGQNVTFRCDPISEHNRLYWYRQTLGQGPEFLTYFQNEAQLEKSRLLSDRFSAERPKGSFSTLEIQRTEQGDSAMYLCASSLAGAREEKLFFGSGTQLSVL.

The rearrangement joins TRBV6-4 to TRBJ2-3, with D possibly being TRBD2 (6 bases). The CDR3 extends over 14 amino acids. CDR1 and CDR2 (germline): MRHNA, SNTAGT. Trimming cost V 0 bases and J 3 bases, with 7 bases left between them. CDR3: CASSDSAGTDTQYF. The CDR3 bases are TGTGCCAGCAGTGACTCGGCGGGAACAGATACGCAGTATTTT.